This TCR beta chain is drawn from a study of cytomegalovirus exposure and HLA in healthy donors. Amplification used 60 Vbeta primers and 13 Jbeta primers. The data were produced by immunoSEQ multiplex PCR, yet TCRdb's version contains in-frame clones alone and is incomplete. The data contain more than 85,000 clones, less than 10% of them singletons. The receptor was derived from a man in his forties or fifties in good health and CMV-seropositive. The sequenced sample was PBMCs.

The CDR3 sequence is CASSLTGFYGYTF. The CDR3 bases are TGTGCCAGCAGCTTAACAGGCTTCTATGGCTACACCTTC. The V gene is TRBV7-9, the J gene TRBJ1-2, with a weak D call TRBD1 (5 bases). Trimming left V 2 bases short and J 4 bases short, with 8 bases between. CDR1 is SEHNR, CDR2 FQNEAQ, per germline (reference sequence). The CDR3 extends over 13 amino acids.